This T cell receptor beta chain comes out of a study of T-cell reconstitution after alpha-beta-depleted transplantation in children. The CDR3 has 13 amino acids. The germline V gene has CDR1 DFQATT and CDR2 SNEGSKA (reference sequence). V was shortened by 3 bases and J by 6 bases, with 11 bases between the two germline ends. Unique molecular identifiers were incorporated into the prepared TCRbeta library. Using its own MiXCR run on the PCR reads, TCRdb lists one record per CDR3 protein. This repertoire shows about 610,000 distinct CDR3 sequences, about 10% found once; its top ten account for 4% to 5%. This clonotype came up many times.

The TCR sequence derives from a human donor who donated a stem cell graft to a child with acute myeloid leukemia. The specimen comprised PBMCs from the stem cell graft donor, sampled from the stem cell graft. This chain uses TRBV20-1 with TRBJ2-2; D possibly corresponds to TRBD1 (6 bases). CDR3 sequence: CSASIQGPGELFF. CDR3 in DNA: TGCAGTGCTAGTATTCAGGGGCCCGGGGAGCTGTTTTTT.